This entry describes one TCR beta chain. Its antigen is unidentified. The record originates from a study of cytomegalovirus exposure and HLA in healthy donors. The study, taken as a whole, reports: Cytomegalovirus-associated status was assigned to approximately 160 TCR beta chains.

The primer mix had 60 Vbeta and 13 Jbeta primers. Clones were sequenced by immunoSEQ multiplex PCR, and TCRdb holds only the in-frame ones, with some missing. The table records 150,000 to 160,000 clones, about 88% of them present only once. The specimen was PBMCs. The source of this sequence is a woman aged 18-29 years in good health and CMV-seronegative.

CDR3 sequence: CASSARDFGTSASTDTQYF. The CDR3 DNA sequence: TGTGCCAGCAGCGCCCGGGACTTCGGGACTTCAGCTAGCACAGATACGCAGTATTTT. The chain is built from TRBV7-8 and TRBJ2-3, with D tentatively TRBD2 (6 bases). V dropped 5 bases and J dropped 0 bases, with 24 bases sitting between them. Germline V CDR1 and CDR2: SGHVS, FQNEAQ. The CDR3 has 19 amino acids. Using reference TRBV7-8 and TRBJ2-3 for the parts outside the CDR3, the full variable domain is GAGVSQSPRYKVAKRGQDVALRCDPISGHVSLFWYQQALGQGPEFLTYFQNEAQLDKSGLPSDRFFAERPEGSVSTLKIQRTQQEDSAVYLCASSARDFGTSASTDTQYFGPGTRLTVL.